The present TCR beta chain was sequenced within a study of blood T cell repertoires in COVID-19 (dated by TCRdb to about 2020). Notes on the research overall: Collaborator samples came from the United States, Italy and Spain and covered acute and convalescent phases of COVID-19. The samples were drawn from two sources: the first 160 participants of the ongoing ImmuneRACE study, and 1,254 subjects contributed by 6 global collaborators. Subjects who had been exposed to COVID-19, were actively infected with it, or had recovered from it provided the deeply sampled blood TCRbeta repertoires that made up the dataset. The sample metadata nearly always contained a de-identified subject ID, COVID-19 status, age in years and sex. A freely available public database, intended as a resource for researchers studying the immune response to SARS-CoV-2, is where the repertoires were released. The material from the prospective study consisted of cDNA or gDNA derived from T cells, B-cell-depleted T cells, or PBMCs. HLA class I and class II types, where available, came from metadata supplied by the sample provider rather than from assay-based typing.

TCRbeta CDR3 regions were amplified from genomic DNA using the immunoSEQ Assay, a bias-controlled multiplex PCR. Concerning the study's data processing: The number of nucleated cells in each sample was estimated by amplification of reference gene primers within the assay. Sequence reads were collapsed and filtered to measure the absolute abundance of every unique TCRbeta CDR3 rearrangement. For each sample, productive Simpson clonality was calculated as the square root of Simpson's diversity index over productive rearrangements. TCRdb stores this immuneACCESS table with in-frame sequences only. Part of the clones is absent; in the studies checked, under half of the shortfall reflects unresolved V genes, and no reason is known for the rest. V and J calls and clone size are copied from that table; D and trimming were computed from the DNA. For this sample there are roughly 180,000 clones; less than 85% appear just once. The top ten constitute over 15% of the sample.

On this clone: Its antigen is unknown. One base away there is no much larger clone; base qualities are not given.

The germline V gene (reference sequence) gives CDR1 as LNHNV and CDR2 as YYDKDF. V trim: 1 base; J trim: 3 bases; unmatched bases: 3. Taken from cysteine to phenylalanine, the CDR3 has 15 residues. Only the CDR3 portion is preserved as DNA: 45 bases, with reading frame beginning at the first base. Participants in the prospective study were enrolled through a virtual design, were aged roughly 18 to 90 years, and lived in 20 to 30 United States geographic areas. In the prospective study, participants were assigned to cohorts based on the clinical history participants reported in a screening survey and a study questionnaire. Recovered participants in ImmuneRACE Cohort 3 were defined as having two consecutive negative NP/OP PCR tests, clearance from a healthcare professional, or resolution of symptoms. In the prospective study, mobile phlebotomists collected whole blood, serum and a nasopharyngeal or oropharyngeal swab from each participant. Over a roughly two-month period, participants in the prospective study had the option of providing additional blood draws and questionnaires. Before DNA extraction, prospective study blood samples were shipped either frozen or at room temperature.

The paper as a whole reports these results and caveats: How much clinical and demographic metadata was included differed by source and by participant, and the metadata was provided uncurated.

The TCR sequence derives from a man in his sixties who had recovered from COVID-19. The source material was PBMCs or T cells enriched from blood (not recorded which). Recombination linked TRBV15 to TRBJ1-2; TRBD1 matches 9 bases in the middle. The DNA is TGTGCCACCAGCAGAGGACGGGACAGGGACTATGGCTACACCTTC. The resulting protein is CATSRGRDRDYGYTF.